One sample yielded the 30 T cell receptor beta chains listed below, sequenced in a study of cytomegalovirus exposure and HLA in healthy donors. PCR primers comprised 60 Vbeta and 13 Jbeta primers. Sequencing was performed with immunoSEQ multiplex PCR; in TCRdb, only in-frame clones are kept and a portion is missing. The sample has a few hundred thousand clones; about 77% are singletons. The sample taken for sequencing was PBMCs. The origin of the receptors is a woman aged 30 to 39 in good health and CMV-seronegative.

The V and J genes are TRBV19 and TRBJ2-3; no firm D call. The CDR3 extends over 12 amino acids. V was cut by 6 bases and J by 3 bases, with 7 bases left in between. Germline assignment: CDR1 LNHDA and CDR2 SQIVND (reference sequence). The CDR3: CASSERTDTQYF. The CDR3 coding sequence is TGTGCCAGTAGCGAGAGGACAGATACGCAGTATTTT.

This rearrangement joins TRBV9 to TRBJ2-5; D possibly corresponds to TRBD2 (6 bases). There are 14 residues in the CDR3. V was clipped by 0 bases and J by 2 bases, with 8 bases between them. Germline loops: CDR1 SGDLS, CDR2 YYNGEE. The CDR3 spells CASSVEGLQETQYF. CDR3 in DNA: TGTGCCAGCAGCGTAGAGGGACTTCAAGAGACCCAGTACTTC.

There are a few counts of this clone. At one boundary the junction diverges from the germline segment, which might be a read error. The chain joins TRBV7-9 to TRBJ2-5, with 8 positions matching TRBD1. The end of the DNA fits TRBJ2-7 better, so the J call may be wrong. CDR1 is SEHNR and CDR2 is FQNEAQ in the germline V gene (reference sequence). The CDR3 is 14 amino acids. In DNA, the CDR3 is TGTTCCAGCAGCGGACAGGGTAATAGCTACGAGCAGTACTTC. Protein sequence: CSSSGQGNSYEQYF.

The CDR3 sequence is CASSYSEGSSYEQYF. DNA of the CDR3: TGTGCCAGCAGTTACTCGGAGGGATCCTCCTACGAGCAGTACTTC. The chain carries TRBV6-5 and TRBJ2-7; D may be TRBD2 (6 bases). Germline V gene data show CDR1 as MNHEY and CDR2 as SVGAGI. The CDR3 has 15 residues. V lost 0 bases and J 0 bases, leaving 9 bases between the germline ends.

The chain's CDR3 is CASSLDSDRESPLHF. In nucleotides, the CDR3 is TGTGCCAGCAGCTTAGATTCGGACAGGGAATCACCCCTCCACTTT. The chain is built from TRBV11-3 and TRBJ1-6; TRBD1 matches 8 bases. The ends lost 0 bases at V and 10 bases at J; junction bases unmatched: 5. CDR1 is SGHNT, CDR2 YENEEA, per germline. This CDR3 contains 15 residues. The variable domain in full, completed from reference TRBV11-3 and TRBJ1-6, reads EAGVVQSPRYKIIEKKQPVAFWCNPISGHNTLYWYLQNLGQGPELLIRYENEEAVDDSQLPKDRFSAERLKGVDSTLKIQPAELGDSAVYLCASSLDSDRESPLHFGNGTRLTVT.

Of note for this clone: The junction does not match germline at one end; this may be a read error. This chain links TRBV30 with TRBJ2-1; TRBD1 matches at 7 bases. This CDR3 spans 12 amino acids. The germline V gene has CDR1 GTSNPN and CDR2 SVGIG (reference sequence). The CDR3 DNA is TGTGCCTGGACCGTACCCCCGGGACAGCAGCTCTTC. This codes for CAWTVPPGQQLF.

CDR3 in amino acids: CASSLGGEGLRDYGYTF. The DNA for the CDR3 is TGTGCCAGCAGCCTGGGAGGTGAGGGCTTGCGGGACTATGGCTACACCTTC. The rearrangement joins TRBV4-2 to TRBJ1-2; D gene ambiguous. The germline V and J ends were trimmed by 4 bases and 3 bases, with 21 bases remaining between them. CDR3 size: 17 residues. Germline V lookup: CDR1 LGHNA, CDR2 YNFKEQ.

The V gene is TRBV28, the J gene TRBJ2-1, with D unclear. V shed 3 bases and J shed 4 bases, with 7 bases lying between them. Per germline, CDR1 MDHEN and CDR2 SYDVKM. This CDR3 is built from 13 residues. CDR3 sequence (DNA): TGTGCCAGCAGTTTGCTAGGTTACAATGAGCAGTTCTTC. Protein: CASSLLGYNEQFF. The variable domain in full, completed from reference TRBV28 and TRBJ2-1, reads DVKVTQSSRYLVKRTGEKVFLECVQDMDHENMFWYRQDPGLGLRLIYFSYDVKMKEKGDIPEGYSVSREKKERFSLILESASTNQTSMYLCASSLLGYNEQFFGPGTRLTVL.

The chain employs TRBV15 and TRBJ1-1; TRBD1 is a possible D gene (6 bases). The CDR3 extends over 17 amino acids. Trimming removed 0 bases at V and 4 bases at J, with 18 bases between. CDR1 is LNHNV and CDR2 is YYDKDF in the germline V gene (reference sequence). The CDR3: CATSRDGTGNRGTEAFF. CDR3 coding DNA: TGTGCCACCAGCAGAGATGGTACAGGGAATAGGGGCACTGAAGCTTTCTTT.

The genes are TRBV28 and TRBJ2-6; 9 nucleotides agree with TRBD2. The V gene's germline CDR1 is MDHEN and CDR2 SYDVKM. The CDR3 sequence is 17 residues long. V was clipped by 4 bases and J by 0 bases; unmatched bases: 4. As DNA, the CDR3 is TGTGCCAGCAGTTCGAGCGGGGGGCGCTCTGGGGCCAACGTCCTGACTTTC. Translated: CASSSSGGRSGANVLTF.

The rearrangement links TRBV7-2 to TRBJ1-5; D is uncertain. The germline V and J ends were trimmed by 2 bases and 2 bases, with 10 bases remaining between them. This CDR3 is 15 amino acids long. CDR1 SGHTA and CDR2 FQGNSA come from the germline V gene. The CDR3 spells CASSLNSQGNQPQHF. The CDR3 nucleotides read TGTGCCAGCAGCTTAAACAGTCAGGGCAATCAGCCCCAGCATTTT.

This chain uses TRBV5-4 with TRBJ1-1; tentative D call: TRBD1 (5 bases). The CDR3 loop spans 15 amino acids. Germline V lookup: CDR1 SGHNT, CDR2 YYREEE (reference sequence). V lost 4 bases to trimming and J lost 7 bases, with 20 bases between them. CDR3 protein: CASSPGGTSNGEAFF. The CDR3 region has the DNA TGTGCCAGCAGCCCGGGGGGTACGTCGAATGGTGAAGCTTTCTTT.

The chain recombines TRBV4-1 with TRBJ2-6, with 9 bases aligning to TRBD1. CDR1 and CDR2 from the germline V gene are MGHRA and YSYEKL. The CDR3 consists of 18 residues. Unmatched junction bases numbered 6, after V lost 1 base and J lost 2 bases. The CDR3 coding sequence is TGCGCCAGCAGCCAAGCACCTTACAGGGGGCCTGGGGCCAACGTCCTGACTTTC. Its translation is CASSQAPYRGPGANVLTF.

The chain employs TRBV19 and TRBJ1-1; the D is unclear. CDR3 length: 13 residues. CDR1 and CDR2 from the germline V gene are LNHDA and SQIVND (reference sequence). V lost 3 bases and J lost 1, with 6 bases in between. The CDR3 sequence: CASSMTSNTEAFF. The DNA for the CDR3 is TGTGCCAGTAGTATGACATCGAACACTGAAGCTTTCTTT.

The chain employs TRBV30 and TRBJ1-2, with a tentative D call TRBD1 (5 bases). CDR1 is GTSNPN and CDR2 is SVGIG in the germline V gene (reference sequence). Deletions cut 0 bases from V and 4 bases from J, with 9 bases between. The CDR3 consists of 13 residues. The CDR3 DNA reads TGTGCCTGGAGTGTAGCGGGGGGCTATGGCTACACCTTC. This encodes CAWSVAGGYGYTF.

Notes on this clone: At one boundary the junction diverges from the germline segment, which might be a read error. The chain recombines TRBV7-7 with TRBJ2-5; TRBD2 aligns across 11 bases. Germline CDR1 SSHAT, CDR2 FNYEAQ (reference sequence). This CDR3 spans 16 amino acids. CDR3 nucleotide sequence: TGTGCTAGCAGTCGACTTGGGACTAGCGGAGAAGAGACCCAGTACTTC. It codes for CASSRLGTSGEETQYF.

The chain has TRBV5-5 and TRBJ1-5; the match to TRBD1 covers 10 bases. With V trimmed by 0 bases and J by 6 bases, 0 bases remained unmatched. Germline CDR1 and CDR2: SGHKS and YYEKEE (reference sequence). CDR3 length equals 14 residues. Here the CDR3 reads CASSLGTGGQPQHF. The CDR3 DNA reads TGTGCCAGCAGCTTGGGGACAGGGGGTCAGCCCCAGCATTTT. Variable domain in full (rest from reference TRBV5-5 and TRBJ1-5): DAGVTQSPTHLIKTRGQQVTLRCSPISGHKSVSWYQQVLGQGPQFIFQYYEKEERGRGNFPDRFSARQFPNYSSELNVNALLLGDSALYLCASSLGTGGQPQHFGDGTRLSIL.

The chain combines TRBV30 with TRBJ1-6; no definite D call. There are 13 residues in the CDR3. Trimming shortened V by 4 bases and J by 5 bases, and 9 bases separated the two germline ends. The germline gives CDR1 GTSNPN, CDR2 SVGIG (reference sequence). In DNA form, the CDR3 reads TGTGCCTGGACACGGGGAAATAATTCACCCCTCCACTTT. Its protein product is CAWTRGNNSPLHF.

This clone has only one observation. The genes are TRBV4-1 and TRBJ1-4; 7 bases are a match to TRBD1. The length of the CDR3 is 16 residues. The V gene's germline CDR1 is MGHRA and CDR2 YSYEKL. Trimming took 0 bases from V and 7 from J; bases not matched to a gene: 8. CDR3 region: CASSQDFDRVSEKLFF. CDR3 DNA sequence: TGCGCCAGCAGCCAAGATTTTGACAGGGTTAGTGAAAAACTGTTTTTT.

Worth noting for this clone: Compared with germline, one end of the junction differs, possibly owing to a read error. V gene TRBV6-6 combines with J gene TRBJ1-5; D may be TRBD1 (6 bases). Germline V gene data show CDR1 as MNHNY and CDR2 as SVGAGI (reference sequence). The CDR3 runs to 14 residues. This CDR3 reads CTSWGGREEQPQHF. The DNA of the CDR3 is TGTACCAGTTGGGGGGGCAGGGAAGAACAGCCCCAGCATTTT.

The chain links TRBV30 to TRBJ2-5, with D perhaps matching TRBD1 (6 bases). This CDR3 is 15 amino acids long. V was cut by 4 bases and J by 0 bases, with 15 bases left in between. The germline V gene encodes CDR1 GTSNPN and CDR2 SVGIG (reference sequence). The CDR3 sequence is CAWNLQQGHQETQYF. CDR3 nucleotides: TGTGCCTGGAACCTCCAGCAGGGGCACCAAGAGACCCAGTACTTC.

The CDR3 sequence is CASSQDLGTGSRGYTF. The CDR3 coding sequence is TGCGCCAGCAGCCAAGATCTCGGGACAGGGTCTCGGGGCTACACCTTC. The chain joins TRBV4-1 to TRBJ1-2, with 9 positions matching TRBD1. The germline CDR1 and CDR2 sequences are MGHRA and YSYEKL. The CDR3 sequence is 16 residues long. V was clipped by 0 bases and J by 8 bases; unmatched bases: 10.

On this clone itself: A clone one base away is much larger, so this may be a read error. The CDR3 DNA reads as TGTTCCTGGAGTCCTCGACGGGGATTCAACACTGAAGCTTTCTTT. Protein sequence: CSWSPRRGFNTEAFF. V is TRBV30 and J is TRBJ1-1; D not resolved. Germline assignment: CDR1 GTSNPN and CDR2 SVGIG (reference sequence). This CDR3 comprises 15 residues.

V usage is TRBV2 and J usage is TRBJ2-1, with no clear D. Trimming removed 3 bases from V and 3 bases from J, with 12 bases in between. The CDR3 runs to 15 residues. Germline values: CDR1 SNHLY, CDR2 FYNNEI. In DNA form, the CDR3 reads TGTGCCAGCAGTGACAAAACAGCAGGCTACAATGAGCAGTTCTTC. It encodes CASSDKTAGYNEQFF.

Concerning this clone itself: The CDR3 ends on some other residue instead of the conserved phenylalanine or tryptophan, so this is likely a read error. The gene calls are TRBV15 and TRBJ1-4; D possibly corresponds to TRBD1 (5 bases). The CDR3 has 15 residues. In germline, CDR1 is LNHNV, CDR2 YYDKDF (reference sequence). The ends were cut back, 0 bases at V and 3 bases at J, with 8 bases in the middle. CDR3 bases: TGTGCCACCAGCAGAGAAGACAGCTCTAATGAAAAACTGTTTTTG. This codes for CATSREDSSNEKLFL.

In DNA form, the CDR3 reads TGTGCCAGCAGCTTCGGGGAGAGCTCCTACAATGAGCAGTTCTTC. It is translated as CASSFGESSYNEQFF. The rearrangement uses TRBV5-4 and TRBJ2-1, with TRBD2 as a possible D gene (5 bases). The CDR3 is made up of 15 amino acids. V gave up 2 bases and J gave up 0 bases, with 9 bases separating them. Germline-derived CDR1 and CDR2 are SGHNT and YYREEE (reference sequence). Based on the CDR3 plus reference TRBV5-4 and TRBJ2-1, the full variable domain is ETGVTQSPTHLIKTRGQQVTLRCSSQSGHNTVSWYQQALGQGPQFIFQYYREEENGRGNFPPRFSGLQFPNYSSELNVNALELDDSALYLCASSFGESSYNEQFFGPGTRLTVL.

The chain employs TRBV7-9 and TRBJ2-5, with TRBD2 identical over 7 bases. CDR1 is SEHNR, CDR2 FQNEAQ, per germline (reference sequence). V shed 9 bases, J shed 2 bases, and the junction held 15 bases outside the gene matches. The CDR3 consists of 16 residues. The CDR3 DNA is TGTGCCAGAAGCCCCTCTAGCGGAGGGAAACAAGAGACCCAGTACTTC. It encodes CARSPSSGGKQETQYF.

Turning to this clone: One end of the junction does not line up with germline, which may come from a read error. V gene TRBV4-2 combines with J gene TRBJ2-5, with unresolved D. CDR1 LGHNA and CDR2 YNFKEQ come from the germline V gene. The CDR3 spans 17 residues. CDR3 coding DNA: TGTGTCAGCAGCCAAAGCTCTCCAGGTCAGGCCCAAGAGACCCAGTACTTC. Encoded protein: CVSSQSSPGQAQETQYF.

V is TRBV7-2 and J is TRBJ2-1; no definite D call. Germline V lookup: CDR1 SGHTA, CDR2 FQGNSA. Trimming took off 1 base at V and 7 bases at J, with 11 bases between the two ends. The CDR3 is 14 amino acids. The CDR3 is CASSLGGSLNEQFF. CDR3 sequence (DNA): TGTGCCAGCAGCTTAGGTGGTAGTCTTAATGAGCAGTTCTTC.

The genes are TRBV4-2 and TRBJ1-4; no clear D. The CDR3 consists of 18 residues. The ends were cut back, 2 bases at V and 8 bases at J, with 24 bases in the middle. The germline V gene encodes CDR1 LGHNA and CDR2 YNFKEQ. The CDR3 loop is CASSQFLAGQARWEKLFF. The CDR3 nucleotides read TGTGCCAGCAGCCAATTCTTGGCTGGGCAGGCCCGATGGGAAAAACTGTTTTTT.